This T cell receptor (beta chain) was sequenced for a study of T cell responses to AZD1222 COVID-19 vaccine. Findings and limits, study-wide: At baseline, seropositivity was found in only five or six AZD1222 recipients. The donor cohort was predominantly white British with a female majority, and clonal diversity may have been underestimated. Spike-specific TCR repertoires showed rising breadth and depth after two AZD1222 doses. Spike was spanned by vaccine-associated CD4 TCRs, with dominance at 160-218 and 743-854.

The V gene's germline CDR1 is SGDLS and CDR2 YYNGEE. V was pared by 4 bases and J by 6 bases, with 9 bases of the junction left unmatched. This CDR3 spans 14 amino acids. Sequencing used immunoSEQ multiplex PCR; TCRdb keeps in-frame clones, though not all of them. The profile shows about 66,000 clones, about 90% of them singletons. As to this clone: What it binds is unknown.

V gene TRBV9 combines with J gene TRBJ1-1; the match to TRBD1 covers 7 bases. This clonotype was sampled from an adult in good health. Here the sequenced sample was peripheral blood, taken on day 0 of AZD1222 vaccination. CDR3 region: CASSRQGSLPEAFF. As DNA, the CDR3 is TGTGCCAGCAGCCGACAGGGAAGTCTTCCTGAAGCTTTCTTT.